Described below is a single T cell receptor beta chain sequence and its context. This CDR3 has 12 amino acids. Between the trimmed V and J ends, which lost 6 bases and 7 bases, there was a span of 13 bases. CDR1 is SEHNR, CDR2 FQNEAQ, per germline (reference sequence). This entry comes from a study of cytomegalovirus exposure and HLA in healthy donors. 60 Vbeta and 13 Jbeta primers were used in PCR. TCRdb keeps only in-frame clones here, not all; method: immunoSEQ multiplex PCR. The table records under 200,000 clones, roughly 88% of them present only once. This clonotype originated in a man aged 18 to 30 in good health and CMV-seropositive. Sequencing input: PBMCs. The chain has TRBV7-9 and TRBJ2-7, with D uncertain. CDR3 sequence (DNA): TGTGCCAGCAGTACCAGGTCACTGGAGCAGTACTTC. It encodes CASSTRSLEQYF.